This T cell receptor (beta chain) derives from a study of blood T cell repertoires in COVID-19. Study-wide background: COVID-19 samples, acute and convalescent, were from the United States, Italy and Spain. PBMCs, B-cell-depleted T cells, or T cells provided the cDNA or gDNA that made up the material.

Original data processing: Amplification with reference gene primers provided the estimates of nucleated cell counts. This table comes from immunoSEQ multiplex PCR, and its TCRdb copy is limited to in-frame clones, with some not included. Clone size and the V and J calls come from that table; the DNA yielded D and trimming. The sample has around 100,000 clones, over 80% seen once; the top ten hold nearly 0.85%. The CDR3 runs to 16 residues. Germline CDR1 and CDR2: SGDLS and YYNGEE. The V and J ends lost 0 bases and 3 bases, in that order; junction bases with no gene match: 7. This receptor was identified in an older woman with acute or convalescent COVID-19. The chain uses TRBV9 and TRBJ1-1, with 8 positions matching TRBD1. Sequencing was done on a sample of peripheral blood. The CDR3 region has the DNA TGTGCCAGCAGCGTAGCTTACCAGGGGGCGGACACTGAAGCTTTCTTT. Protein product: CASSVAYQGADTEAFF.